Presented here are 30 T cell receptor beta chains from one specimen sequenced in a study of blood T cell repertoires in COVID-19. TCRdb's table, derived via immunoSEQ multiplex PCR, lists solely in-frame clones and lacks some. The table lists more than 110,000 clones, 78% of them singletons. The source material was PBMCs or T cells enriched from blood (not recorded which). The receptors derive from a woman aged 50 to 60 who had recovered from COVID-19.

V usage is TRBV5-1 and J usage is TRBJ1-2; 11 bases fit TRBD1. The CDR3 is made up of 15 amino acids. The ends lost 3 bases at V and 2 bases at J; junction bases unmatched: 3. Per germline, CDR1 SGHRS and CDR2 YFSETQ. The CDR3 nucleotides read TGCGCCAGCAGCTGGACAGGGGGCTTAAACTATGGCTACACCTTC. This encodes CASSWTGGLNYGYTF.

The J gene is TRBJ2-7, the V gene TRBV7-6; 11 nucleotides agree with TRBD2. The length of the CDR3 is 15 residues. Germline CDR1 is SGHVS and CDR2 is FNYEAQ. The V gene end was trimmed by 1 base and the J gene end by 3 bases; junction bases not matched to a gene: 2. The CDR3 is CASSLVLAGVYEQYF. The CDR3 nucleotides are TGTGCCAGCAGCTTAGTACTAGCGGGGGTCTACGAGCAGTACTTC. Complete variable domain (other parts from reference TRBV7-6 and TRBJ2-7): GAGVSQSPRYKVTKRGQDVALRCDPISGHVSLYWYRQALGQGPEFLTYFNYEAQQDKSGLPNDRFSAERPEGSISTLTIQRTEQRDSAMYRCASSLVLAGVYEQYFGPGTRLTVT.

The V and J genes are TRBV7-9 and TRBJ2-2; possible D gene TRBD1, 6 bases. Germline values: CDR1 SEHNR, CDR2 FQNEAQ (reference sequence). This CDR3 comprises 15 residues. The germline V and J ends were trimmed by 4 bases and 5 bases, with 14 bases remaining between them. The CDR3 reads CASSSDGGGTGELFF. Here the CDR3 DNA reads TGTGCCAGCAGCTCCGATGGGGGCGGAACCGGGGAGCTGTTTTTT.

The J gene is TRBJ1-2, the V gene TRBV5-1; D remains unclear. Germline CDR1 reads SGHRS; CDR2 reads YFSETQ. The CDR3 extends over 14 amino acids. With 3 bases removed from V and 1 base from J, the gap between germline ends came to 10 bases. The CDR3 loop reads CASSSVVRNYGYTF. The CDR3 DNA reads TGCGCCAGCAGCTCTGTCGTCCGTAACTATGGCTACACCTTC. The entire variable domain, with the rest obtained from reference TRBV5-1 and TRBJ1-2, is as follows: KAGVTQTPRYLIKTRGQQVTLSCSPISGHRSVSWYQQTPGQGLQFLFEYFSETQRNKGNFPGRFSGRQFSNSRSEMNVSTLELGDSALYLCASSSVVRNYGYTFGSGTRLTVV.

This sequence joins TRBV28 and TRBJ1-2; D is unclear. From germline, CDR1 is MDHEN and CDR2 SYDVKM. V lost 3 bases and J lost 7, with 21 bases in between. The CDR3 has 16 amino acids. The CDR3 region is CASSFPGSPSLGGYTF. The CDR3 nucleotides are TGTGCCAGCAGTTTCCCGGGAAGCCCCTCACTTGGTGGCTACACCTTC.

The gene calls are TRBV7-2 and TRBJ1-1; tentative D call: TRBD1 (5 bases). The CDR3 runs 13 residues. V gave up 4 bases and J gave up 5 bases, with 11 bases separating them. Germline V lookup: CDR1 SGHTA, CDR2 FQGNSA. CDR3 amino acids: CASSSSRDTEAFF. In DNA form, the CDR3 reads TGTGCCAGCAGCTCGTCCAGGGATACTGAAGCTTTCTTT.

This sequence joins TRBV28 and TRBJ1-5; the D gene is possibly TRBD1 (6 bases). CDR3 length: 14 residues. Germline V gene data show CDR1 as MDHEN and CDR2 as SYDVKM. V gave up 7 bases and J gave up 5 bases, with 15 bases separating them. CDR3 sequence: CASNPAGGDQPQHF. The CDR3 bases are TGTGCCAGCAACCCCGCGGGGGGCGATCAGCCCCAGCATTTT.

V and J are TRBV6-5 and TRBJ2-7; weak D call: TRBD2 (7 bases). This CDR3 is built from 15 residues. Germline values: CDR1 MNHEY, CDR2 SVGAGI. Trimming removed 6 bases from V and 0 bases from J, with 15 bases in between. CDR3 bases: TGTGCCAGCAGGAGGGGGGGGGCCAGCTCCTACGAGCAGTACGTC. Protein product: CASRRGGASSYEQYV.

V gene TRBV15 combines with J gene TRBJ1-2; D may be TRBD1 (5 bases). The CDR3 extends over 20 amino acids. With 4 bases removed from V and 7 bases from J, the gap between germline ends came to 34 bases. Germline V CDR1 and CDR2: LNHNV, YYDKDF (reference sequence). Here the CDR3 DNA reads TGTGCCACCAGCACCGGGGGGACCTTGCGACTGGGTATCATGTCCATTGGCTACACCTTC. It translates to CATSTGGTLRLGIMSIGYTF.

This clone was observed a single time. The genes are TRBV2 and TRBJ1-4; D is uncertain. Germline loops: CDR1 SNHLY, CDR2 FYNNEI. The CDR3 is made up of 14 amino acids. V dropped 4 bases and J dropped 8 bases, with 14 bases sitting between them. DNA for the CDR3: TGTGCCAGCAGTGGCGATGGTCTTCGAGAAAAACTGTTTTTT. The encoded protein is CASSGDGLREKLFF.

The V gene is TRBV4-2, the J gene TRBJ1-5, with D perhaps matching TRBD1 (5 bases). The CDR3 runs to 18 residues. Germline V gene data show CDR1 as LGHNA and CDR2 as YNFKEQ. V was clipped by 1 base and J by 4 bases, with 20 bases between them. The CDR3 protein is CASSQGAGPGIANQPQHF. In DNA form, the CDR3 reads TGTGCCAGCAGCCAAGGTGCGGGACCGGGGATCGCGAATCAGCCCCAGCATTTT.

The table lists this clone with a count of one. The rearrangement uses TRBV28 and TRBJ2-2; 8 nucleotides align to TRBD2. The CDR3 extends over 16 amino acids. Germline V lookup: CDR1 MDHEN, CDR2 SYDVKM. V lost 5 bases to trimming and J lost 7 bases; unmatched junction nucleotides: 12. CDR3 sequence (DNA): TGTGCCAGCAGTCCTCCGGGGGGGGGCCCTGGCGGGGAGCTGTTTTTT. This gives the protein CASSPPGGGPGGELFF. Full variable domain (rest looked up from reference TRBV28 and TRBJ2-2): DVKVTQSSRYLVKRTGEKVFLECVQDMDHENMFWYRQDPGLGLRLIYFSYDVKMKEKGDIPEGYSVSREKKERFSLILESASTNQTSMYLCASSPPGGGPGGELFFGEGSRLTVL.

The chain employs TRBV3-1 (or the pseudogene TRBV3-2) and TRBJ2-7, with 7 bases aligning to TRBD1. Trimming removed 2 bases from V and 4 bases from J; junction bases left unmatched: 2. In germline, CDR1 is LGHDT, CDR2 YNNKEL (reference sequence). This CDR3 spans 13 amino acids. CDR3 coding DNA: TGTGCCAGCAGCCAAAGACAGGGATACGAGCAGTACGTC. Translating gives CASSQRQGYEQYV.

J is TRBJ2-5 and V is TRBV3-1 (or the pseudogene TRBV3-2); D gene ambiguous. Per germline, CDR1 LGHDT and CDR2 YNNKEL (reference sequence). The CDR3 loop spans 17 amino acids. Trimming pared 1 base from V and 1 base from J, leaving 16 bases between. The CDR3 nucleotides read TGTGCCAGCAGCCAAGTGGATATTTCGGCAGGCCAAGAGACCCAGTACTTC. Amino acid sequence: CASSQVDISAGQETQYF.

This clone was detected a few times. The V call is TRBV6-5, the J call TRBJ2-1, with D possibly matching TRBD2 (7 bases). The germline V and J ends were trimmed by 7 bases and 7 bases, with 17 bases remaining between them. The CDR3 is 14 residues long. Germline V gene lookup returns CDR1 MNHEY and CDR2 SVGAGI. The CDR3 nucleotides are TGTGCCAGCAACCCGCGGGGGCTAGTTAATGAGCAGTTCTTC. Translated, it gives CASNPRGLVNEQFF.

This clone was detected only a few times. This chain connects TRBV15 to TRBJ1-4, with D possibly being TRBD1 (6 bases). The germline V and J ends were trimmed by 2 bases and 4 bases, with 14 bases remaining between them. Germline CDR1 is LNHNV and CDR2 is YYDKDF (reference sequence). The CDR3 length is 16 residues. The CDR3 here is CATSRNQGSGNEKLFF. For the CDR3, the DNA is TGTGCCACCAGCAGAAATCAGGGGAGCGGTAATGAAAAACTGTTTTTT.

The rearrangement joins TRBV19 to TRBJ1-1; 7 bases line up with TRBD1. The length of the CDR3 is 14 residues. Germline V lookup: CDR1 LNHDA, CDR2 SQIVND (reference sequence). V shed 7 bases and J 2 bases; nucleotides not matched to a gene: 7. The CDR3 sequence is CASKIGQENTEAFF. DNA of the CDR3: TGTGCCAGTAAGATAGGACAGGAAAACACTGAAGCTTTCTTT.

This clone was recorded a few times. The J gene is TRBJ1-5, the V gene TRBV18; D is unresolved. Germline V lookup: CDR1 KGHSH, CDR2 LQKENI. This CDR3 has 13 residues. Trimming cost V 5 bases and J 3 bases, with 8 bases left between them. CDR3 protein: CASSGDTNQPQHF. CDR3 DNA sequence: TGTGCCAGCTCAGGCGACACCAATCAGCCCCAGCATTTT. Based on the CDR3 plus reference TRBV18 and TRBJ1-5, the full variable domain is NAGVMQNPRHLVRRRGQEARLRCSPMKGHSHVYWYRQLPEEGLKFMVYLQKENIIDESGMPKERFSAEFPKEGPSILRIQQVVRGDSAAYFCASSGDTNQPQHFGDGTRLSIL.

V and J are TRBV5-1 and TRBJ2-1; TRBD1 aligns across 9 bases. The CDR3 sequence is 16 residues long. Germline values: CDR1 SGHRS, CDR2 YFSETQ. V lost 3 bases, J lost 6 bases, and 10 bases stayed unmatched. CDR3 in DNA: TGCGCCAGCAGCTGGACCGGGACAGGGTCTCGCAATGAGCAGTTCTTC. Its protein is CASSWTGTGSRNEQFF.

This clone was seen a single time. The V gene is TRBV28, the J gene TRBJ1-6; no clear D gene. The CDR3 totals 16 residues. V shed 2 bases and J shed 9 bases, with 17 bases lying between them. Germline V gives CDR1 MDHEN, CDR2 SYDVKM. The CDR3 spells CASSLMRSKASSPLHF. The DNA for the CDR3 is TGTGCCAGCAGTTTAATGAGGTCCAAGGCTAGTTCACCCCTCCACTTT.

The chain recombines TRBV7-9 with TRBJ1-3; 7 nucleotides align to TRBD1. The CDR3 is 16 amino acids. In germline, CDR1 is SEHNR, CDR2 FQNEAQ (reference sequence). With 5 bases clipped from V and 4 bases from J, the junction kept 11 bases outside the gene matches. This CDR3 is CASSVFGTVAGNTIYF. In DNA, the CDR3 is TGTGCCAGCAGCGTCTTCGGGACAGTGGCCGGAAACACCATATATTTT. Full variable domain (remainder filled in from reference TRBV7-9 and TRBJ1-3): DTGVSQNPRHKITKRGQNVTFRCDPISEHNRLYWYRQTLGQGPEFLTYFQNEAQLEKSRLLSDRFSAERPKGSFSTLEIQRTEQGDSAMYLCASSVFGTVAGNTIYFGEGSWLTVV.

The CDR3 nucleotides are TGTGCCAGCAGCCTCCGGACAGCCTATTATGGCTACACCTTC. Translation gives CASSLRTAYYGYTF. This rearrangement joins TRBV7-2 to TRBJ1-2, with a tentative D call TRBD1 (6 bases). CDR3 length: 14 amino acids. Trimming stripped 5 bases from V and 5 bases from J, with 15 bases between. Germline V gene sequence: CDR1 SGHTA, CDR2 FQGNSA.

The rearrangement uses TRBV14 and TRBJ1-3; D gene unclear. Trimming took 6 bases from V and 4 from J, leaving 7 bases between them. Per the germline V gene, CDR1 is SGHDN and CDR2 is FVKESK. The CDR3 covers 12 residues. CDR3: CASRQYGNTIYF. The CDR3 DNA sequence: TGTGCCAGCAGGCAGTACGGAAACACCATATATTTT.

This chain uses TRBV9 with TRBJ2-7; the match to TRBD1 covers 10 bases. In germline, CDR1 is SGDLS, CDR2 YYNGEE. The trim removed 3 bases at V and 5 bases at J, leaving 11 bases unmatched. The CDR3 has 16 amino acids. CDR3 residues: CASSAGFPGQGNEQYF. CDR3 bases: TGTGCCAGCAGCGCCGGTTTTCCGGGACAGGGGAACGAGCAGTACTTC.

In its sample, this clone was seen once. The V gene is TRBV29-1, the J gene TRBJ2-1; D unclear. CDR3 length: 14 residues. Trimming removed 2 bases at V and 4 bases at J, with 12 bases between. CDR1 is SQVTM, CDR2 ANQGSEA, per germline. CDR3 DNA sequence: TGCAGCGTTGAATGGCAGGTTGTGTACAATGAGCAGTTCTTC. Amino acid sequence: CSVEWQVVYNEQFF.

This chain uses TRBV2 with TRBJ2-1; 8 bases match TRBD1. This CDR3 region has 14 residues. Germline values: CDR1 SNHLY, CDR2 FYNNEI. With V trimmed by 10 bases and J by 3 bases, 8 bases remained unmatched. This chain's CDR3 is CANLRDRNYNEQFF. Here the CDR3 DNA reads TGTGCCAACCTCCGGGACAGGAACTACAATGAGCAGTTCTTC.

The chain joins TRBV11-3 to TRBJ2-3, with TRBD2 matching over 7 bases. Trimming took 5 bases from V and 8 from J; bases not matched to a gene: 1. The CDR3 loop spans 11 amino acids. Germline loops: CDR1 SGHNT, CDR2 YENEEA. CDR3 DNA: TGTGCCAGCAGCCCGGGAGGTACGCAGTATTTT. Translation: CASSPGGTQYF.

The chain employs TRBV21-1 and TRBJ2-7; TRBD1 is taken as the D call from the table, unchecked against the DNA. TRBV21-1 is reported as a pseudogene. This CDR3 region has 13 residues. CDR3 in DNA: TGTGCCAGCAGCAAGAAACAGGGGGGCGAGCAGTACTTC. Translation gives CASSKKQGGEQYF.

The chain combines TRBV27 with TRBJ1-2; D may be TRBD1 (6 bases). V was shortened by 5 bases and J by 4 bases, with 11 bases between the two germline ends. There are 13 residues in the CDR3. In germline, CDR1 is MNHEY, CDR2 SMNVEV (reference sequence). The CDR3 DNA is TGTGCCAGCAGTCCGGGGGGCTCCTATGGCTACACCTTC. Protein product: CASSPGGSYGYTF.

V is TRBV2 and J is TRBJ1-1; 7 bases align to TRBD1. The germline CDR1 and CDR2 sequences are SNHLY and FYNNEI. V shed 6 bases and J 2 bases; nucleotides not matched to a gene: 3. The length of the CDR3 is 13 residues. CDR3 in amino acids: CASRGQFNTEAFF. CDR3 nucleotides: TGTGCCAGCAGGGGACAGTTTAACACTGAAGCTTTCTTT.